The 6 T cell receptor beta chains below come from one sample, sequenced in a study of CD8+ T cells in alopecia areata. Sequencing templates came from extracted RNA that was reverse transcribed into cDNA. Clones were read by immunoSEQ multiplex PCR, and TCRdb kept only the in-frame ones, dropping some. The table records around 270,000 clones, more than 45% of them present only once. The treatment denotes: oral pan-JAK inhibitor, 5-10 mg twice daily. The sample here was CD4+ T cells sorted from blood, taken at week 24, from a patient treated with tofacitinib. These receptor sequences come from a human donor with alopecia areata.

This clone has more than one count but fewer than ten. This chain links TRBV29-1 with TRBJ2-7, with TRBD1 identical over 9 bases. This CDR3 contains 12 residues. With V trimmed by 5 bases and J by 6 bases, 5 bases remained unmatched. Germline assignment: CDR1 SQVTM and CDR2 ANQGSEA. CDR3 DNA: TGCAGCGTTAGGGACAGGGCGGGCGAGCAGTACTTC. This translates into CSVRDRAGEQYF.

Of note for this clone: In the same sample, other DNA sequences code for this CDR3. The V gene is TRBV20-1, the J gene TRBJ2-5; no clear D. The length of the CDR3 is 10 residues. Germline-derived CDR1 and CDR2 are DFQATT and SNEGSKA (reference sequence). Trimming left V 4 bases short and J 5 bases short, with 5 bases between. The CDR3 sequence is CSANSETQYF. The CDR3 DNA reads as TGCAGTGCTAATTCGGAGACCCAGTACTTC.

The rearrangement uses TRBV2 and TRBJ1-4; D gene uncertain. CDR3 size: 10 residues. Germline values: CDR1 SNHLY, CDR2 FYNNEI. Trimming stripped 4 bases from V and 8 bases from J, with 2 bases between. The CDR3 loop is CASSVEKLFF. CDR3 nucleotide sequence: TGTGCCAGCAGTGTCGAAAAACTGTTTTTT.

The chain couples TRBV28 to TRBJ1-1; perhaps TRBD1 as D (5 bases). Trimming cost V 4 bases and J 1 base, with 7 bases left between them. CDR1 MDHEN and CDR2 SYDVKM come from the germline V gene. CDR3 length: 13 amino acids. The CDR3 DNA reads TGTGCCAGCAGTTCAGGACAGAACACTGAAGCTTTCTTT. Its protein is CASSSGQNTEAFF.

The chain has TRBV30 and TRBJ1-1; a weak D match, TRBD1 (6 bases). V lost 2 bases and J lost 4, with 8 bases in between. Per the germline V gene, CDR1 is GTSNPN and CDR2 is SVGIG (reference sequence). The CDR3 is 12 amino acids. CDR3 DNA: TGTGCCTGGAGTAGCAGGGGCACTGAAGCTTTCTTT. It codes for CAWSSRGTEAFF.

V gene TRBV5-1 combines with J gene TRBJ2-5; D is tentatively TRBD1 or TRBD2 (7 bases each). Germline-derived CDR1 and CDR2 are SGHRS and YFSETQ. The CDR3 loop spans 15 amino acids. V was clipped by 3 bases and J by 4 bases, with 16 bases between them. In DNA form, the CDR3 reads TGCGCCAGCAGCTCCCCAGGGGGGGCCGGAGAGACCCAGTACTTC. Translating gives CASSSPGGAGETQYF.